This T cell receptor (beta chain) came from a study of shared clonotypes between healthy human individuals. On this clone: Other DNA sequences of this sample code for an identical CDR3.

V gave up 4 bases and J gave up 5 bases, with 12 bases separating them. The CDR3 consists of 13 residues. Germline CDR1 is SGHRS and CDR2 is YFSETQ. The data were produced by immunoSEQ multiplex PCR, yet TCRdb's version contains in-frame clones alone and is incomplete. The sample holds roughly 2.2 million clones; approximately 93% are singletons and the top ten take about 0.39%. The V and J genes are TRBV5-1 and TRBJ2-5, with D uncertain. The receptor's source is a man aged 18 to 35 in good health. Some clones in this sample may be carry-over from other donors' samples. The sequenced sample consisted of naive CD4+ T cells from PBMCs. Subset of the sample: CD45RA+ positively selected. The CDR3 sequence: CASSLGRGETQYF. CDR3 coding DNA: TGCGCCAGCAGCCTAGGGCGTGGGGAGACCCAGTACTTC.